This T cell receptor beta chain was captured in a study of blood T cell repertoires in COVID-19. The germline gives CDR1 LNHDA, CDR2 SQIVND (reference sequence). The length of the CDR3 is 14 residues. V dropped 5 bases and J dropped 6; count of bases not matched to a gene: 7. Libraries were prepared by immunoSEQ multiplex PCR; TCRdb keeps only in-frame clonotypes and omits some of them. The sample holds 56,000 or so clones; 85% are singletons and the top ten take roughly 10%. This clone was detected only once. This clonotype was sampled from a human donor in a cohort sampled during active COVID-19. This sequence joins TRBV19 and TRBJ1-2; 9 nucleotides match TRBD1. Sequenced: peripheral blood. CDR3 sequence: CASSVDRGSDGYTF. For the CDR3, the DNA is TGTGCCAGTAGTGTGGACAGGGGTTCGGATGGCTACACCTTC.